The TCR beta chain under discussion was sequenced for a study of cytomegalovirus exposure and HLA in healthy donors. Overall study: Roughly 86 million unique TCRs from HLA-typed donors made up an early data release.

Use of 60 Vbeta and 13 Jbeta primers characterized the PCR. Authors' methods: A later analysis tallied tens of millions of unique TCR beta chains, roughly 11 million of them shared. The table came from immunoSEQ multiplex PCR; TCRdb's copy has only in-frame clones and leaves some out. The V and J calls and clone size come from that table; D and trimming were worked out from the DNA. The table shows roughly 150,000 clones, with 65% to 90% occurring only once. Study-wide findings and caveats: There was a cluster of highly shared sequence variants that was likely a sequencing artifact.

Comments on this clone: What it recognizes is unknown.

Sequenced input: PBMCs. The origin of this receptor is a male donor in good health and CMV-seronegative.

CDR3 loop: CASSLGPRLGAGLYEQYF. CDR3 coding DNA: TGTGCCAGCAGCTTAGGGCCCCGGTTAGGAGCGGGACTGTACGAGCAGTACTTC. The J gene is TRBJ2-7, the V gene TRBV11-2; 7 nucleotides agree with TRBD2. Germline CDR1 SGHAT, CDR2 FQNNGV. V was pared by 1 base and J by 4 bases, with 16 bases of the junction left unmatched. This CDR3 contains 18 residues.